Below, 17 T cell receptor beta chains from the same sample are listed, as sequenced in a study of T cells after yellow fever vaccination. TCRdb reanalysed the 5' RACE reads using MiXCR and keeps one entry per CDR3 protein. The sample consists of a few hundred thousand distinct CDR3 sequences, roughly a sixth of them appearing once. The sample here was PBMCs, taken before the yellow fever booster vaccination. Receptors originate from a man younger than 30 who received the YFV17D yellow fever vaccine.

This chain uses TRBV7-2 with TRBJ2-5; maybe TRBD2 (5 bases). The germline V and J ends were trimmed by 3 bases and 5 bases, with 13 bases remaining between them. This CDR3 has 14 amino acids. CDR1 and CDR2 from the germline V gene are SGHTA and FQGNSA. The CDR3 loop reads CASSFDRGWETQYF. CDR3 coding DNA: TGTGCCAGCAGCTTTGACCGGGGTTGGGAGACCCAGTACTTC.

The rearrangement joins TRBV6-5 to TRBJ2-2; D may be TRBD1 (5 bases). The germline V gene has CDR1 MNHEY and CDR2 SVGAGI. The CDR3 runs 13 residues. Trimming took off 8 bases at V and 4 bases at J, with 11 bases between the two ends. The CDR3 bases are TGTGCCAGCTATCCAGGGCGCACCGGGGAGCTGTTTTTT. It is translated as CASYPGRTGELFF.

In this sample, this clonotype turned up a few times. The chain carries TRBV9 and TRBJ2-3; D could derive from TRBD1 or TRBD2 (5 bases each). The CDR3 is 14 amino acids. V shed 4 bases and J shed 5 bases, with 14 bases lying between them. Germline CDR1 reads SGDLS; CDR2 reads YYNGEE. CDR3 amino acids: CASSRSGTEDTQYF. The DNA for the CDR3 is TGTGCCAGCAGCCGGTCAGGGACCGAAGATACGCAGTATTTT.

The chain uses TRBV4-1 and TRBJ2-4, with D tentatively TRBD1 or TRBD2 (5 bases each). Trimming pared 2 bases from V and 8 bases from J, leaving 10 bases between. The CDR3 runs 13 residues. CDR1 is MGHRA, CDR2 YSYEKL, per germline. CDR3 nucleotides: TGCGCCAGCAGCCAAATGGGGCGGGACATTCAGTACTTC. This codes for CASSQMGRDIQYF.

This clonotype has only a few counts. The chain uses TRBV28 and TRBJ1-2; unclear D gene. V shed 1 base and J shed 8 bases, with 5 bases lying between them. The CDR3 has 11 residues. Germline V lookup: CDR1 MDHEN, CDR2 SYDVKM. CDR3 in amino acids: CASSLSEGYTF. The CDR3 DNA reads TGTGCCAGCAGTTTATCGGAGGGCTACACCTTC.

The table lists this clonotype with a few counts. The V gene is TRBV6-2 or TRBV6-3, the J gene TRBJ1-5; the D gene is possibly TRBD1 (5 bases). Germline-derived CDR1 and CDR2 are MNHEY and SVGEGT. Trimming removed 0 bases at V and 4 bases at J, with 10 bases between. The CDR3 totals 15 residues. CDR3 bases: TGTGCCAGCAGTTACTCATTACGGGGGAATCAGCCCCAGCATTTT. It yields the protein CASSYSLRGNQPQHF.

This clonotype was seen a few times. The chain employs TRBV4-3 and TRBJ1-6; TRBD1 matches at 9 bases. Germline V gene data show CDR1 as LGHNA and CDR2 as YSLEER. There are 16 residues in the CDR3. Germline trimming cut 3 bases from V and 10 bases from J; bases unmatched to any gene: 10. DNA of the CDR3: TGCGCCAGCAGCCAGGTTACCGGGACAGGGACCTCACCCCTCCACTTT. This sequence encodes CASSQVTGTGTSPLHF.

This clonotype was recorded a few times. J is TRBJ1-5 and V is TRBV12-3 or TRBV12-4; a possible D gene is TRBD1 (5 bases). The CDR3 totals 14 residues. The V gene lost 5 bases and the J gene lost 4 bases, with 12 bases spanning the gap. The CDR3 nucleotides are TGTGCCAGCAGTCTCATGGGGGGTAATCAGCCCCAGCATTTT. This sequence encodes CASSLMGGNQPQHF.

This clonotype was detected a few times. The chain couples TRBV4-3 to TRBJ2-5, with unresolved D. V lost 2 bases to trimming and J lost 4 bases, with 11 bases between them. CDR1 is LGHNA and CDR2 is YSLEER in the germline V gene. This CDR3 region has 14 residues. CDR3 residues: CASSQQTPGETQYF. The CDR3 region has the DNA TGCGCCAGCAGCCAACAAACCCCGGGAGAGACCCAGTACTTC.

This chain uses TRBV10-2 with TRBJ2-4; weak D call: TRBD1 (6 bases). The V end was cut by 6 bases, the J end by 6 bases, with 15 bases between. The CDR3 is 14 residues long. Per germline, CDR1 WSHSY and CDR2 SAAADI. The CDR3 spells CASRYRELANIQYF. CDR3 nucleotides: TGCGCCAGCAGATACAGGGAGTTGGCAAACATTCAGTACTTC.

This clonotype was observed a few times. The V call is TRBV5-4, the J call TRBJ2-5; 7 bases agree with TRBD2. The CDR3 is 16 residues long. V trimming: 4 bases; J trimming: 2 bases; junction bases outside the gene matches: 11. Germline V gene lookup returns CDR1 SGHNT and CDR2 YYREEE (reference sequence). The DNA of the CDR3 is TGTGCCAGCAGCCCCGCGACTAGCCGGTCACAAGAGACCCAGTACTTC. Protein sequence: CASSPATSRSQETQYF.

This clonotype was seen repeatedly, ten times or more. This rearrangement joins TRBV5-1 to TRBJ2-3; maybe TRBD2 (7 bases). V was clipped by 5 bases and J by 2 bases, with 12 bases between them. Germline V CDR1 and CDR2: SGHRS, YFSETQ. The CDR3 is 14 residues long. The CDR3 here is CASREGGLTDTQYF. The CDR3 DNA sequence: TGCGCCAGCAGAGAGGGGGGGCTCACAGATACGCAGTATTTT.

This clonotype was found many times. V gene TRBV5-1 combines with J gene TRBJ2-1; 8 positions match TRBD1. CDR3 length: 15 residues. The V and J ends lost 5 bases and 2 bases, in that order; junction bases with no gene match: 6. CDR1 is SGHRS and CDR2 is YFSETQ in the germline V gene. For the CDR3, the DNA is TGCGCCAGCAGTCAGGGGGCCCTAACCTACAATGAGCAGTTCTTC. It yields the protein CASSQGALTYNEQFF.

The chain couples TRBV19 to TRBJ1-2; D might be TRBD1 (6 bases). Trimming took 4 bases from V and 4 from J, leaving 16 bases between them. Germline CDR1 reads LNHDA; CDR2 reads SQIVND (reference sequence). CDR3 length equals 15 residues. CDR3 nucleotides: TGTGCCAGTAGTACGCACAGGGAGTTCGCCTATGGCTACACCTTC. Protein product: CASSTHREFAYGYTF.

The genes are TRBV6-1 and TRBJ1-5; no reliable D call. CDR3 length: 17 amino acids. Between the trimmed V and J ends, which lost 6 bases and 0 bases, there was a span of 18 bases. Germline V gene data show CDR1 as MNHNS and CDR2 as SASEGT. CDR3 amino acids: CASRWAVERYSNQPQHF. In DNA form, the CDR3 reads TGTGCCAGCAGGTGGGCAGTCGAACGATATAGCAATCAGCCCCAGCATTTT.

There are a few counts of this clonotype. V gene TRBV6-4 combines with J gene TRBJ2-1, with D uncertain. Trimming shortened V by 0 bases and J by 4 bases, and 4 bases separated the two germline ends. Germline loops: CDR1 MRHNA, CDR2 SNTAGT. This CDR3 is 13 amino acids long. The CDR3 coding sequence is TGTGCCAGCAGTGACTCCCCGTACAATGAGCAGTTCTTC. Translation: CASSDSPYNEQFF.

This sequence joins TRBV20-1 and TRBJ2-1, with TRBD1 as a possible D gene (6 bases). The V gene lost 0 bases and the J gene lost 7 bases, with 19 bases spanning the gap. The CDR3 has 16 amino acids. Germline V gene lookup returns CDR1 DFQATT and CDR2 SNEGSKA (reference sequence). This CDR3 reads CSARDPSAPQGNEQFF. CDR3 sequence (DNA): TGCAGTGCTAGAGATCCGTCAGCGCCCCAGGGGAATGAGCAGTTCTTC.